The 30 T cell receptor beta chains given below trace back to one sample, sequenced in a study of T cells in Graves' hyperthyroidism and ophthalmopathy. TCR beta CDR3 sequences were amplified from RNA transcripts. First-round RT-PCR with HTBI primers amplified the TCR CDR3 region. TCRdb called the multiplex PCR reads again in MiXCR, with one record for every CDR3 protein. Among under 600,000 distinct CDR3 sequences listed, approximately 15% were seen once. The sample comprised blood. The receptors were gathered from a woman aged 35 to 49 with Graves' ophthalmopathy.

The table lists this clonotype with a few counts. The chain uses TRBV5-1 and TRBJ2-7; TRBD2 matches 7 bases. The ends lost 7 bases at V and 5 bases at J; junction bases unmatched: 15. Germline CDR1 and CDR2: SGHRS and YFSETQ. The CDR3 has 15 amino acids. The CDR3 DNA sequence: TGCGCCAGCTCCCTTTGGGAGGGAACTTGGAACGAGCAGTACTTC. Encoded protein: CASSLWEGTWNEQYF.

The chain joins TRBV10-3 to TRBJ1-6; weak D call: TRBD1 (5 bases). CDR1 and CDR2 (germline): ENHRY, SYGVKD. The CDR3 is 13 residues long. V lost 6 bases, J lost 7 bases, and 10 bases lay in between. This CDR3 is CAIRGTENSPLHF. The CDR3 region has the DNA TGTGCCATCAGGGGGACGGAGAATTCACCCCTCCACTTT.

This clonotype was detected ten times or more. One junction end does not reproduce the germline sequence, and a read error may be involved. This sequence joins TRBV10-3 and TRBJ2-7, with D possibly TRBD2 on 6 matching bases. The CDR3 length is 12 residues. CDR1 is ENHRY and CDR2 is SYGVKD in the germline V gene. The CDR3 loop is CAISSEDYAQYF. In DNA, the CDR3 is TGTGCCATCAGCTCGGAGGACTACGCGCAGTACTTC.

The chain links TRBV9 to TRBJ1-1; 7 bases fit TRBD1. In germline, CDR1 is SGDLS, CDR2 YYNGEE. Trimming removed 3 bases from V and 8 bases from J; junction bases left unmatched: 10. The CDR3 runs to 14 residues. The CDR3 protein is CASSGLTGSKEAFF. The CDR3 nucleotides are TGTGCCAGCAGCGGGTTGACAGGGAGTAAAGAAGCTTTCTTT.

This clonotype was detected many times. The chain recombines TRBV11-1 with TRBJ2-1; possibly TRBD2 for D (5 bases). Between the trimmed V and J ends, which lost 5 bases and 7 bases, there was a span of 15 bases. The germline V gene encodes CDR1 SGHAT and CDR2 FQDESV (reference sequence). The CDR3 sequence is 14 residues long. CDR3: CASSPTGVPNEQFF. CDR3 sequence (DNA): TGTGCCAGCAGCCCCACCGGGGTCCCGAATGAGCAGTTCTTC.

J is TRBJ1-2 and V is TRBV28; no reliable D call. The CDR3 spans 14 residues. Germline CDR1 reads MDHEN; CDR2 reads SYDVKM. V was clipped by 6 bases and J by 6 bases, with 17 bases between them. This CDR3 reads CASSLAGVLDGYTF. The CDR3 bases are TGTGCCAGCAGCCTAGCCGGGGTCTTAGATGGCTACACCTTC.

This clonotype has at least ten counts. This sequence joins TRBV20-1 and TRBJ1-1; no clear D. This CDR3 has 12 residues. V lost 6 bases and J 6 bases, leaving 14 bases between the germline ends. Germline V gene sequence: CDR1 DFQATT, CDR2 SNEGSKA (reference sequence). For the CDR3, the DNA is TGCAGTGCGCAACCCATAGGTTCTGAAGCTTTCTTT. Its protein product is CSAQPIGSEAFF.

This clonotype showed up many times. The chain employs TRBV5-6 and TRBJ1-6; 8 bases are a match to TRBD1. CDR1 and CDR2 (germline): SGHDT, YYEEEE. Trimming took 4 bases from V and 10 from J; bases not matched to a gene: 7. CDR3 length equals 14 residues. The CDR3 protein is CASSLNRGESPLHF. The CDR3 nucleotides are TGTGCCAGCAGCCTTAACAGGGGGGAATCACCCCTCCACTTT.

This clonotype came up many times. The chain carries TRBV18 and TRBJ1-6; no clear D. The V end was cut by 6 bases, the J end by 2 bases, with 2 bases between. CDR3 length: 12 amino acids. Germline CDR1 is KGHSH and CDR2 is LQKENI. DNA for the CDR3: TGTGCCAGCTCCACCTATAATTCACCCCTCCACTTT. It yields the protein CASSTYNSPLHF. The full variable domain, its missing parts supplied by reference TRBV18 and TRBJ1-6, is NAGVMQNPRHLVRRRGQEARLRCSPMKGHSHVYWYRQLPEEGLKFMVYLQKENIIDESGMPKERFSAEFPKEGPSILRIQQVVRGDSAAYFCASSTYNSPLHFGNGTRLTVT.

This clonotype showed up many times. CDR3 sequence (DNA): TGTGCCAGCTCACCAGTGGAGCGGGAGACCCAGTACTTC. Its translation: CASSPVERETQYF. The chain recombines TRBV18 with TRBJ2-5, with TRBD2 as a possible D gene (5 bases). The V end was cut by 2 bases, the J end by 5 bases, with 9 bases between. From germline, CDR1 is KGHSH and CDR2 LQKENI. The CDR3 has 13 residues. The full variable domain, with the rest looked up from reference TRBV18 and TRBJ2-5, is NAGVMQNPRHLVRRRGQEARLRCSPMKGHSHVYWYRQLPEEGLKFMVYLQKENIIDESGMPKERFSAEFPKEGPSILRIQQVVRGDSAAYFCASSPVERETQYFGPGTRLLVL.

A few counts support this clonotype. The gene calls are TRBV5-4 and TRBJ2-3, with D unclear. This CDR3 is built from 13 residues. Germline V gives CDR1 SGHNT, CDR2 YYREEE (reference sequence). Deletions cut 2 bases from V and 4 bases from J, with 8 bases between. CDR3 region: CASSFPSSDTQYF. DNA of the CDR3: TGTGCCAGCAGCTTCCCATCCTCAGATACGCAGTATTTT. The whole variable domain, filled in from reference TRBV5-4 and TRBJ2-3, reads ETGVTQSPTHLIKTRGQQVTLRCSSQSGHNTVSWYQQALGQGPQFIFQYYREEENGRGNFPPRFSGLQFPNYSSELNVNALELDDSALYLCASSFPSSDTQYFGPGTRLTVL.

This clonotype has more than one count but fewer than ten. The chain carries TRBV18 and TRBJ1-1, with TRBD1 identical over 7 bases. The germline CDR1 and CDR2 sequences are KGHSH and LQKENI. J lost 1 base, V lost 1 base, and 6 bases had no gene match. The CDR3 loop spans 16 amino acids. The CDR3, as DNA: TGTGCCAGCTCACCACAGAAACAGGGGTGGAACACTGAAGCTTTCTTT. It specifies CASSPQKQGWNTEAFF. Full variable domain (missing parts from reference TRBV18 and TRBJ1-1): NAGVMQNPRHLVRRRGQEARLRCSPMKGHSHVYWYRQLPEEGLKFMVYLQKENIIDESGMPKERFSAEFPKEGPSILRIQQVVRGDSAAYFCASSPQKQGWNTEAFFGQGTRLTVV.

Many counts were recorded for this clonotype. The gene calls are TRBV18 and TRBJ2-5; 8 bases align to TRBD2. V lost 2 bases to trimming and J lost 2 bases; unmatched junction nucleotides: 4. Per the germline V gene, CDR1 is KGHSH and CDR2 is LQKENI. The CDR3 covers 15 residues. Written as DNA, the CDR3 is TGTGCCAGCTCACCAGGGAGCGGGGGACAAGAGACCCAGTACTTC. It codes for CASSPGSGGQETQYF.

The chain is built from TRBV28 and TRBJ1-2; a possible D gene is TRBD1 (6 bases). Germline V gives CDR1 MDHEN, CDR2 SYDVKM. V was trimmed by 11 bases and J by 8 bases, leaving 21 bases between them. The CDR3 covers 13 residues. In nucleotides, the CDR3 is TGTGCCGCATCCCGGGGGGGCGGGAAAGGCTACACCTTC. Its protein is CAASRGGGKGYTF.

The gene calls are TRBV28 and TRBJ1-5; D unclear. The CDR3 has 11 amino acids. Germline-derived CDR1 and CDR2 are MDHEN and SYDVKM. V was clipped by 10 bases and J by 11 bases, with 15 bases between them. This chain's CDR3 is CAIGPSSAQHF. CDR3 in DNA: TGTGCCATCGGACCGAGCTCGGCCCAGCATTTT.

This clonotype was seen a handful of times. The V gene is TRBV28, the J gene TRBJ2-1; TRBD1 or TRBD2 may be the D gene (5 bases each). The length of the CDR3 is 15 residues. With 6 bases removed from V and 5 bases from J, the gap between germline ends came to 17 bases. Germline V gene data show CDR1 as MDHEN and CDR2 as SYDVKM. The CDR3 reads CASSPGLVSHNEQFF. The CDR3 DNA reads as TGTGCCAGCAGCCCGGGGCTCGTATCCCACAATGAGCAGTTCTTC.

This clonotype has at least ten counts. The chain employs TRBV28 and TRBJ2-4; TRBD2 is a possible D gene (5 bases). V dropped 3 bases and J dropped 3 bases, with 6 bases sitting between them. Germline values: CDR1 MDHEN, CDR2 SYDVKM. The CDR3 loop spans 13 amino acids. Here the CDR3 DNA reads TGTGCCAGCAGTTTCGGGGACAAAAACATTCAGTACTTC. Protein sequence: CASSFGDKNIQYF.

The chain carries TRBV20-1 and TRBJ2-5; 11 nucleotides match TRBD2. From germline, CDR1 is DFQATT and CDR2 SNEGSKA (reference sequence). Trimming cost V 2 bases and J 1 base; bases outside gene matches: 6. The CDR3 loop spans 16 amino acids. As DNA, the CDR3 is TGCAGTGCTAGATTGGGACTAGCGGCGGCCCAAGAGACCCAGTACTTC. Translation gives CSARLGLAAAQETQYF.

This chain uses TRBV29-1 with TRBJ2-3, with a possible D match to TRBD1 (5 bases). Trimming removed 4 bases from V and 2 bases from J, with 16 bases in between. Germline V gene sequence: CDR1 SQVTM, CDR2 ANQGSEA. The CDR3 contains 15 residues. The CDR3 DNA reads as TGCAGCGTTGGGCCACAACAGGCCTACACAGATACGCAGTATTTT. Translated, it gives CSVGPQQAYTDTQYF.

In its sample, this clonotype was seen a few times. The rearrangement joins TRBV7-9 to TRBJ1-2; D gene unclear. Trimming took 8 bases from V and 5 from J, leaving 12 bases between them. CDR3 length: 12 residues. CDR1 and CDR2 from the germline V gene are SEHNR and FQNEAQ (reference sequence). The CDR3 is CASGLGSYGYTF. The CDR3 DNA is TGTGCCAGCGGGCTAGGGAGTTATGGCTACACCTTC.

In the case of this clonotype: This CDR3 is missing its conserved last phenylalanine or tryptophan, likely due to a read error. The chain couples TRBV20-1 to TRBJ2-1, with 9 bases lining up with TRBD2. This CDR3 has 19 residues. Germline CDR1 DFQATT, CDR2 SNEGSKA (reference sequence). V lost 1 base and J lost 0; bases outside the gene matches: 13. The CDR3 DNA sequence: TGCAGTGCTAGAGGATTGCGGGAGGGGGAAATAAGCTCCTACAATGAGCAGTTCGTC. Its translation is CSARGLREGEISSYNEQFV.

This clonotype was recorded at least ten times. V gene TRBV7-2 combines with J gene TRBJ2-5; D is uncertain. Germline V gene lookup returns CDR1 SGHTA and CDR2 FQGNSA. CDR3 length: 11 amino acids. The germline V and J ends were trimmed by 6 bases and 5 bases, with 7 bases remaining between them. CDR3 bases: TGTGCCAGCAGTCGGGCTGAGACCCAGTACTTC. Encoded protein: CASSRAETQYF.

In this sample, this clonotype turned up a few times. This chain connects TRBV6-1 to TRBJ1-1, with TRBD1 identical over 8 bases. J was trimmed by 11 bases and V by 5 bases; bases with no gene match: 7. The CDR3 has 12 amino acids. Germline CDR1 is MNHNS and CDR2 is SASEGT. The CDR3 region is CASSPRTGWAFF. The CDR3 nucleotides read TGTGCCAGCAGTCCTAGGACAGGGTGGGCTTTCTTT.

Worth noting for this clonotype: This clone may be a read error of a much larger clone one base away. The chain couples TRBV27 to TRBJ1-2, with a possible D match to TRBD1 (5 bases). CDR3 size: 13 residues. The V gene's germline CDR1 is MNHEY and CDR2 SMNVEV (reference sequence). Trimming left V 3 bases short and J 6 bases short, with 11 bases between. The CDR3 DNA is TGTGCCAGCAGTTTTCGCGGGGGGGATGGCTACACCTTC. This codes for CASSFRGGDGYTF.

On this clonotype itself: Being one base from a much bigger clone, this may be a read error. CDR3 in amino acids: CATQVYQGTGDISNYGYTF. CDR3 nucleotides: TGTGCCACCCAAGTTTATCAAGGCACAGGGGACATATCCAACTATGGCTACACCTTC. V gene TRBV12-3 or TRBV12-4 combines with J gene TRBJ1-2, with 7 bases identical to TRBD1. CDR3 length: 19 residues. Losses at the gene ends were 10 bases for V and 2 bases for J; bases not matched to a gene: 25.

The V and J genes are TRBV20-1 and TRBJ2-1; TRBD2 matches 10 bases. Trimming took 5 bases from V and 7 from J; bases not matched to a gene: 11. The CDR3 has 15 amino acids. CDR1 is DFQATT and CDR2 is SNEGSKA in the germline V gene (reference sequence). The CDR3 DNA follows: TGCAGTGCTTTACCCACAGCGGGAGGGCTGAATGAGCAGTTCTTC. Translating gives CSALPTAGGLNEQFF.

The V and J genes are TRBV19 and TRBJ1-3; maybe TRBD1 (6 bases). The CDR3 extends over 18 amino acids. Germline V CDR1 and CDR2: LNHDA, SQIVND (reference sequence). V was trimmed by 4 bases and J by 5 bases, leaving 24 bases between them. The CDR3 sequence: CASSTPQPTGGFRNTIYF. DNA for the CDR3: TGTGCCAGTAGTACCCCACAACCGACAGGAGGTTTTAGAAACACCATATATTTT.

This chain links TRBV27 with TRBJ1-4; TRBD1 aligns across 8 bases. Germline CDR1 reads MNHEY; CDR2 reads SMNVEV (reference sequence). CDR3 length: 14 amino acids. Trimming at V came to 3 bases and at J to 12 bases, leaving 9 bases not matched to a gene. CDR3 nucleotides: TGTGCCAGCAGTTTGGGACAGGATGGTCGTGAACTGTTTTTT. Translating gives CASSLGQDGRELFF. Using reference TRBV27 and TRBJ1-4 for the parts outside the CDR3, the full variable domain is EAQVTQNPRYLITVTGKKLTVTCSQNMNHEYMSWYRQDPGLGLRQIYYSMNVEVTDKGDVPEGYKVSRKEKRNFPLILESPSPNQTSLYFCASSLGQDGRELFFGSGTQLSVL.

About this clonotype: The junction differs from germline at one of its ends, possibly a read error. The genes are TRBV20-1 and TRBJ2-5; 9 bases are a match to TRBD1. This CDR3 contains 18 residues. Germline CDR1 reads DFQATT; CDR2 reads SNEGSKA (reference sequence). In nucleotides, the CDR3 is TGCAGTGCTAGAGACCCTACCGGGACAGGGACTCTTCAAGAGACCCCGTACTTC. This translates into CSARDPTGTGTLQETPYF.

This clonotype occurred many times. The chain carries TRBV5-1 and TRBJ1-1; D unresolved. V dropped 0 bases and J dropped 1 base, with 7 bases sitting between them. CDR1 is SGHRS and CDR2 is YFSETQ in the germline V gene. CDR3 length: 14 amino acids. CDR3 DNA sequence: TGCGCCAGCAGCTTGGCCCTCACGAACACTGAAGCTTTCTTT. It translates to CASSLALTNTEAFF.